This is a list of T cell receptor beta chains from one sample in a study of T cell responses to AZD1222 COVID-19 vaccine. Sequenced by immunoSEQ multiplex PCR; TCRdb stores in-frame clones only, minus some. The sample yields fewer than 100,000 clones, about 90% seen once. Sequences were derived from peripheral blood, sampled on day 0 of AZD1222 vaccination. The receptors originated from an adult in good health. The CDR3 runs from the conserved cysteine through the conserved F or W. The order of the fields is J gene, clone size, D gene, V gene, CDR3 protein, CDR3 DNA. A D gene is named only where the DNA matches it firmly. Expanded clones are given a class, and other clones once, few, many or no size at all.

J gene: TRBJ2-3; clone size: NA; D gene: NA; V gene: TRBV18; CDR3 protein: CASSPRTHGTDTQYF; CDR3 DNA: TGTGCCAGCTCACCAAGGACACACGGCACAGATACGCAGTATTTT
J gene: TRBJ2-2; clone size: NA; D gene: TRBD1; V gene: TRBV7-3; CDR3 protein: CASSFDRGGNTGELFF; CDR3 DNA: TGTGCCAGCAGCTTCGACAGGGGAGGGAACACCGGGGAGCTGTTTTTT
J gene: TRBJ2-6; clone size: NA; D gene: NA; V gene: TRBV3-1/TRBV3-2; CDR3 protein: CASSRHTGNSGANVLTF; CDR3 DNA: TGTGCCAGCAGCCGCCATACAGGGAACTCTGGGGCCAACGTCCTGACTTTC
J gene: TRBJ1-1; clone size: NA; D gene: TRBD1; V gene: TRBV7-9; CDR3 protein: CASSWGQGLEAFF; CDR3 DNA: TGTGCCAGCAGCTGGGGACAGGGCCTAGAGGCTTTCTTT
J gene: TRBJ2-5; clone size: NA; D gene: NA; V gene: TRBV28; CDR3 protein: CASSFKETQYF; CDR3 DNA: TGTGCCAGCAGTTTTAAAGAGACCCAGTACTTC
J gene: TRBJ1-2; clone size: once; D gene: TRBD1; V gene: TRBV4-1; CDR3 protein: CASSQAQGQSENYGYTF; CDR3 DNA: TGCGCCAGCAGCCAAGCTCAGGGACAGAGCGAGAACTATGGCTACACCTTC
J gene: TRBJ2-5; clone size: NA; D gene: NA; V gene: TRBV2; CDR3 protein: CASSVLVRETQYF; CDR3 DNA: TGTGCCAGCAGTGTATTGGTTCGGGAGACCCAGTACTTC
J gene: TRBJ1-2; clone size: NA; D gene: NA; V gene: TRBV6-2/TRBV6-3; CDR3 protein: CARSGQYRSNYGYTF; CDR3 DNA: TGTGCCAGAAGCGGGCAGTACCGATCTAACTATGGCTACACCTTC
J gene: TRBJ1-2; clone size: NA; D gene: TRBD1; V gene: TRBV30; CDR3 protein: CASKTGGDGNYGYTF; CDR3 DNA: TGTGCCTCCAAGACAGGGGGCGACGGGAACTATGGCTACACCTTC
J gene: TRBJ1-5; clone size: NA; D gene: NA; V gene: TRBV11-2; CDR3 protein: CASSPGAGPYSNQPQHF; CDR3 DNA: TGTGCCAGCAGCCCAGGGGCCGGACCCTATAGCAATCAGCCCCAGCATTTT
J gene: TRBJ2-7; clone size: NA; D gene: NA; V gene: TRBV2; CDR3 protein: CASSVLPARLDF; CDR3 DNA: TGTGCCAGCAGTGTTTTACCTGCGCGTTTGGACTTC
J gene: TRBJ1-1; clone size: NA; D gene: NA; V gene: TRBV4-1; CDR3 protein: CASSQDRRGGDTEAFF; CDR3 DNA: TGCGCCAGCAGCCAAGATCGTAGGGGCGGTGACACTGAAGCTTTCTTT
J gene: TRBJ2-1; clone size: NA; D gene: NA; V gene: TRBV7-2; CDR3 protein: CASSVQVSPHSYNEQFF; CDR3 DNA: TGTGCCAGCAGCGTACAAGTTAGCCCCCACTCCTACAATGAGCAGTTCTTC
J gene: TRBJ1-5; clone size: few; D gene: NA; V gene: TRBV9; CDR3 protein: CASSEGPGNQPQHF; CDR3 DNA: TGTGCCAGCAGCGAGGGGCCCGGGAATCAGCCCCAGCATTTT
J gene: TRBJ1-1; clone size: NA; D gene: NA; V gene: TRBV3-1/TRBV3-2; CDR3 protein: CASSHEGMGLNTEAFF; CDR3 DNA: TGTGCCAGCAGCCACGAGGGAATGGGGTTGAACACTGAAGCTTTCTTT
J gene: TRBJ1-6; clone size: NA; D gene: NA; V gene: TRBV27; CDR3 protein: CASSLEGSWSPLHF; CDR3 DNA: TGTGCCAGCAGTTTGGAGGGATCATGGTCACCCCTCCACTTT
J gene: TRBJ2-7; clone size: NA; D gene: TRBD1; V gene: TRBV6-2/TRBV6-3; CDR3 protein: CASIPGTARYEQYF; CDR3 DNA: TGTGCCAGCATCCCCGGGACAGCCAGATACGAGCAGTACTTC
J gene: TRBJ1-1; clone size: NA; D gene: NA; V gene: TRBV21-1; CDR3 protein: CASSSPGTPNTEAFF; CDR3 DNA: TGTGCCAGCAGCTCCCCCGGGACACCAAACACTGAAGCTTTCTTT
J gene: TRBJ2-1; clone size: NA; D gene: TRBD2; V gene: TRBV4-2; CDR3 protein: CASSQEASGGAHEQFF; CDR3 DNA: TGTGCCAGCAGCCAAGAGGCTAGCGGGGGGGCCCATGAGCAGTTCTTC
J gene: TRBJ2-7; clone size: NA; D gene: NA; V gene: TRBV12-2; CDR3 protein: CASRLEVAGGPGNEQYF; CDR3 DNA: TGTGCAAGTCGCTTAGAGGTTGCGGGGGGGCCAGGTAACGAGCAGTACTTC
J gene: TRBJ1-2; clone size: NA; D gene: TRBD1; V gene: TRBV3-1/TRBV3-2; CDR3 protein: CASSQGDLGQLYGYTF; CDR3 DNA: TGTGCCAGCAGCCAAGGTGACTTGGGACAGCTCTATGGCTACACCTTC
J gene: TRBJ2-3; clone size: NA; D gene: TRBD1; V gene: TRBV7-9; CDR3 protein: CASSHDRVATQYF; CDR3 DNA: TGTGCCAGCAGCCACGACAGGGTCGCTACGCAGTATTTT
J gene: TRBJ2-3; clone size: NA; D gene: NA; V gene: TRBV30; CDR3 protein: CAWSGPHVTQYF; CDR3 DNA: TGTGCCTGGAGCGGACCACACGTTACGCAGTATTTT
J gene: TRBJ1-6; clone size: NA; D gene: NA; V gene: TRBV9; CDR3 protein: CASSVDTGFNSPLHF; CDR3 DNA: TGTGCCAGCAGCGTAGATACAGGGTTTAATTCACCCCTCCACTTT